The clone carrying this T cell receptor beta chain was seen a single time. The antigen is undetermined. This sample stems from a study of blood T cells in healthy people across ages. Overall study results and limits: It was the long-lived donors that had more naive CD4+ cells and higher diversity than aged donors.

A second about 7 to 12 cycle PCR used barcoded and J-beta primers. TCRdb processed the 5' RACE reads anew with MiXCR; each CDR3 protein has one entry. The sample holds almost 1 million distinct CDR3 sequences, around 54% seen once. The CDR3 totals 16 residues. V was pared by 0 bases and J by 4 bases, with 13 bases between. The germline V gene encodes CDR1 SGHRS and CDR2 YFSETQ. The V and J genes are TRBV5-1 and TRBJ2-2; D perhaps matches TRBD2 (7 bases). The TCR originated in a woman aged 60 to 75 in good health. The sequenced sample consisted of blood. Here the CDR3 reads CASSLGQRGGTGELFF. CDR3 nucleotide sequence: TGCGCCAGCAGCTTGGGGCAAAGGGGGGGCACCGGGGAGCTGTTTTTT.